The 27 T cell receptor beta chains below all came from one sample that was sequenced in a study of naive and memory T cell subsets. Four PCR rounds used nested alpha and beta constant region primers plus the SP2 primer. TCRdb ran MiXCR on the 5' RACE reads and lists one entry per CDR3 protein. The sample carries tens of thousands of distinct CDR3 sequences, more than 7.5% recorded once. The library had UMIs added by 3' ligation of an oligonucleotide to TCR cDNA. The receptors derive from a female donor in good health.

CDR3 loop: CASSFTTRQSAEQYF. The DNA of the CDR3 is TGCGCCAGCAGCTTTACGACTCGGCAAAGCGCCGAGCAGTACTTC. The J gene is TRBJ2-7, the V gene TRBV5-1; D gene uncertain. The CDR3 is 15 residues long. CDR1 and CDR2 from the germline V gene are SGHRS and YFSETQ. V was shortened by 2 bases and J by 6 bases, with 18 bases between the two germline ends.

This clonotype was observed a few times. The chain employs TRBV7-9 and TRBJ2-1; maybe TRBD2 (6 bases). The CDR3 length is 16 residues. Trimming removed 5 bases at V and 0 bases at J, with 14 bases between. The germline V gene has CDR1 SEHNR and CDR2 FQNEAQ (reference sequence). The CDR3 loop reads CASSPSAGNSYNEQFF. Here the CDR3 DNA reads TGTGCCAGCAGCCCCTCCGCGGGGAACTCCTACAATGAGCAGTTCTTC.

The chain links TRBV28 to TRBJ2-2, with D perhaps matching TRBD1 or TRBD2 (5 bases each). With 5 bases removed from V and 5 bases from J, the gap between germline ends came to 15 bases. Germline values: CDR1 MDHEN, CDR2 SYDVKM. The CDR3 length is 15 residues. This CDR3 reads CASSIPGTRTGELFF. CDR3 coding DNA: TGTGCCAGCAGTATCCCAGGGACGAGGACCGGGGAGCTGTTTTTT.

This clonotype has only a few counts. The CDR3 DNA sequence: TGTGCCAGCAGTCGAGTGGGACAGGGCACGGCGCCCCTCCACTTT. It specifies CASSRVGQGTAPLHF. This chain connects TRBV4-2 to TRBJ1-6; TRBD1 aligns across 9 bases. CDR1 is LGHNA, CDR2 YNFKEQ, per germline. V lost 6 bases and J lost 13; bases outside the gene matches: 13. The CDR3 sequence is 15 residues long.

This clonotype has a count of ten or more. The DNA for the CDR3 is TGTGCCAGCAGTCTTTTAGGAGGGTGTCAGCGGGGGTCACCCCTCCACTTT. It yields the protein CASSLLGGCQRGSPLHF. The rearrangement joins TRBV21-1 to TRBJ1-6. TRBV21-1 is termed a pseudogene. The CDR3 contains 17 residues.

The sample holds many counts of this clonotype. The chain recombines TRBV5-1 with TRBJ2-1, with D possibly being TRBD2 (6 bases). The CDR3 runs to 16 residues. CDR1 SGHRS and CDR2 YFSETQ come from the germline V gene. Between the trimmed V and J ends, which lost 4 bases and 3 bases, there was a span of 17 bases. This CDR3 is CASSIGTPPFYNEQFF. The CDR3 DNA sequence: TGCGCCAGCAGCATCGGGACTCCACCATTCTACAATGAGCAGTTCTTC. Full variable domain (outside the CDR3, taken from reference TRBV5-1 and TRBJ2-1): KAGVTQTPRYLIKTRGQQVTLSCSPISGHRSVSWYQQTPGQGLQFLFEYFSETQRNKGNFPGRFSGRQFSNSRSEMNVSTLELGDSALYLCASSIGTPPFYNEQFFGPGTRLTVL.

The chain joins TRBV29-1 to TRBJ2-5; 7 nucleotides align to TRBD1. The CDR3 spans 14 residues. Germline-derived CDR1 and CDR2 are SQVTM and ANQGSEA. V lost 6 bases and J lost 4; bases outside the gene matches: 11. As DNA, the CDR3 is TGCAGCGTACGGGACAGCATTGATGGAGAGACCCAGTACTTC. Translation: CSVRDSIDGETQYF.

This clonotype was observed at least ten times. This rearrangement joins TRBV5-1 to TRBJ2-1, with 8 nucleotides matching TRBD2. CDR1 SGHRS and CDR2 YFSETQ come from the germline V gene. V lost 0 bases, J lost 6 bases, and 2 bases stayed unmatched. CDR3 size: 14 residues. CDR3 region: CASSLGLAFNEQFF. For the CDR3, the DNA is TGCGCCAGCAGCTTGGGACTAGCGTTCAATGAGCAGTTCTTC.

Regarding this clonotype: A clone one base away is much larger, so this may be a read error. This chain connects TRBV30 to TRBJ1-2; 10 bases are shared with TRBD1. J gave up 0 bases and V 3 bases, and 13 bases lay outside the gene matches. Germline CDR1 GTSNPN, CDR2 SVGIG (reference sequence). The CDR3 extends over 18 amino acids. The CDR3: CAWSLGGQGSSTNYGYTF. In DNA form, the CDR3 reads TGTGCCTGGAGCCTAGGGGGACAGGGGAGTAGTACTAACTATGGCTACACCTTC. The full variable domain, its missing parts supplied by reference TRBV30 and TRBJ1-2, is SQTIHQWPATLVQPVGSPLSLECTVEGTSNPNLYWYRQAAGRGLQLLFYSVGIGQISSEVPQNLSASRPQDRQFILSSKKLLLSDSGFYLCAWSLGGQGSSTNYGYTFGSGTRLTVV.

This clonotype was counted at least ten times. V usage is TRBV7-2 and J usage is TRBJ1-1; D is ambiguous. The CDR3 is 13 residues long. Germline CDR1 reads SGHTA; CDR2 reads FQGNSA. V lost 1 base and J 4 bases, leaving 7 bases between the germline ends. This CDR3 reads CASSLEPVTEAFF. CDR3 DNA sequence: TGTGCCAGCAGCTTAGAGCCAGTCACTGAAGCTTTCTTT. The entire variable domain, with the rest obtained from reference TRBV7-2 and TRBJ1-1, is as follows: GAGVSQSPSNKVTEKGKDVELRCDPISGHTALYWYRQSLGQGLEFLIYFQGNSAPDKSGLPSDRFSAERTGGSVSTLTIQRTQQEDSAVYLCASSLEPVTEAFFGQGTRLTVV.

There are a few counts of this clonotype. V is TRBV12-3 or TRBV12-4 and J is TRBJ2-3, with a weak D call TRBD2 (6 bases). CDR3 length: 14 amino acids. V was shortened by 5 bases and J by 8 bases, with 17 bases between the two germline ends. The CDR3 spells CASSARDSLGTQYF. For the CDR3, the DNA is TGTGCCAGCAGTGCCCGGGACTCCCTGGGTACGCAGTATTTT.

The chain joins TRBV7-2 to TRBJ2-3; TRBD2 aligns across 9 bases. Germline CDR1 is SGHTA and CDR2 is FQGNSA. J lost 7 bases, V lost 2 bases, and 19 bases had no gene match. This CDR3 region has 19 residues. The CDR3 spells CASSLRGAAGGPVSNTQYF. The CDR3 DNA is TGTGCCAGCAGCTTAAGGGGGGCCGCGGGGGGGCCCGTATCTAATACGCAGTATTTT.

In its sample, this clonotype was seen many times. V usage is TRBV7-2 and J usage is TRBJ2-7; the match to TRBD1 covers 7 bases. The CDR3 sequence is 13 residues long. J was trimmed by 2 bases and V by 6 bases; bases with no gene match: 4. The germline CDR1 and CDR2 sequences are SGHTA and FQGNSA. This chain's CDR3 is CASSRDRAYEQYF. Written as DNA, the CDR3 is TGTGCCAGCAGTCGTGACAGGGCCTACGAGCAGTACTTC.

This clonotype was observed a few times. The rearrangement links TRBV7-3 to TRBJ1-1; no reliable D call. The CDR3 is made up of 14 amino acids. CDR1 is SGHTA, CDR2 FQGTGA, per germline. V was pared by 1 base and J by 1 base, with 7 bases between. The CDR3 coding sequence is TGTGCCAGCAGCTTAAGGCCCGGGAACACTGAAGCTTTCTTT. Amino acid sequence: CASSLRPGNTEAFF.

This clonotype was recorded many times. The chain couples TRBV20-1 to TRBJ2-3; 11 positions match TRBD2. This CDR3 is built from 14 residues. V lost 5 bases, J lost 1 base, and 2 bases stayed unmatched. The germline gives CDR1 DFQATT, CDR2 SNEGSKA (reference sequence). DNA for the CDR3: TGCAGTGCTCTACTAGCGGGGGGCACAGATACGCAGTATTTT. As protein: CSALLAGGTDTQYF.

This clonotype was seen a handful of times. V gene TRBV20-1 combines with J gene TRBJ2-1, with 7 nucleotides matching TRBD2. The germline CDR1 and CDR2 sequences are DFQATT and SNEGSKA (reference sequence). The CDR3 runs to 17 residues. Trimming took 0 bases from V and 2 from J; bases not matched to a gene: 10. The CDR3 sequence is CSARDINERGPYNEQFF. CDR3 nucleotides: TGCAGTGCTAGAGATATTAACGAGCGGGGTCCCTACAATGAGCAGTTCTTC.

The chain couples TRBV9 to TRBJ2-5, with D perhaps matching TRBD1 or TRBD2 (5 bases each). Germline V gene data show CDR1 as SGDLS and CDR2 as YYNGEE. The ends were cut back, 4 bases at V and 4 bases at J, with 17 bases in the middle. The CDR3 extends over 15 amino acids. The DNA for the CDR3 is TGTGCCAGCAGCTCCGGGACGGCCGACACAGAGACCCAGTACTTC. Translation: CASSSGTADTETQYF.

This clonotype occurred many times. The chain employs TRBV2 and TRBJ1-5; D is unresolved. Germline V CDR1 and CDR2: SNHLY, FYNNEI. Trimming removed 5 bases at V and 0 bases at J, with 11 bases between. The CDR3 runs 15 residues. The CDR3 DNA is TGTGCCAGCAGTAAACACCAGTATAGCAATCAGCCCCAGCATTTT. Its translation: CASSKHQYSNQPQHF.

This clonotype turned up a few times. The chain uses TRBV7-8 and TRBJ2-7; the match to TRBD1 covers 7 bases. The CDR3 loop spans 12 amino acids. Losses at the gene ends were 5 bases for V and 6 bases for J; bases not matched to a gene: 4. Germline CDR1 reads SGHVS; CDR2 reads FQNEAQ. This CDR3 reads CASSRTGGEQYF. The CDR3 coding sequence is TGTGCCAGCAGCCGGACAGGAGGCGAGCAGTACTTC.

This clonotype was seen repeatedly, ten times or more. V gene TRBV6-1 combines with J gene TRBJ2-5; D not certain. Germline CDR1 is MNHNS and CDR2 is SASEGT. The CDR3 is 15 residues long. The V gene lost 5 bases and the J gene lost 5 bases, with 18 bases spanning the gap. DNA of the CDR3: TGTGCCAGCAGTCCCCCGGGTGTCACGTGGGAGACCCAGTACTTC. Translating gives CASSPPGVTWETQYF.

Many counts were recorded for this clonotype. The rearrangement links TRBV20-1 to TRBJ1-1, with TRBD1 as a possible D gene (5 bases). The V end lost 6 bases, the J end lost 2 bases, and 16 bases lay between the germline ends. The CDR3 length is 14 residues. CDR1 is DFQATT, CDR2 SNEGSKA, per germline (reference sequence). CDR3 sequence reads: CSATQGPRNTEAFF. CDR3 nucleotides: TGCAGTGCCACCCAGGGACCGAGAAACACTGAAGCTTTCTTT.

J is TRBJ2-6 and V is TRBV19, with unresolved D. This CDR3 contains 15 residues. V was clipped by 2 bases and J by 0 bases, with 5 bases between them. Germline V gene data show CDR1 as LNHDA and CDR2 as SQIVND (reference sequence). In DNA, the CDR3 is TGTGCCAGTAGTATAATATACTCTGGGGCCAACGTCCTGACTTTC. It specifies CASSIIYSGANVLTF.

V and J are TRBV4-3 and TRBJ1-6; D gene unclear. Germline V CDR1 and CDR2: LGHNA, YSLEER. CDR3 size: 21 residues. Trimming removed 2 bases from V and 0 bases from J, with 23 bases in between. CDR3 loop: CASSQIVGYGYQSSYNSPLHF. CDR3 nucleotide sequence: TGCGCCAGCAGCCAAATCGTAGGATACGGATATCAAAGCTCCTATAATTCACCCCTCCACTTT.

This clonotype came up many times. CDR3 sequence: CASSEIFYSNQPQHF. Here the CDR3 DNA reads TGCGCCAGCAGTGAGATCTTCTATAGCAATCAGCCCCAGCATTTT. This chain joins TRBV10-1 and TRBJ1-5; D is undetermined. The CDR3 spans 15 residues. The germline V and J ends were trimmed by 2 bases and 0 bases, with 8 bases remaining between them. Germline V gene sequence: CDR1 WNHNN, CDR2 SYGVQD (reference sequence).

This clonotype was seen more than once but under ten times. The chain combines TRBV29-1 with TRBJ2-5; TRBD1 matches 9 bases. V lost 4 bases, J lost 4 bases, and 7 bases stayed unmatched. Germline CDR1 reads SQVTM; CDR2 reads ANQGSEA. The CDR3 runs to 14 residues. The CDR3 loop reads CSVGPGTGRETQYF. The CDR3 region has the DNA TGCAGCGTTGGTCCCGGGACAGGGAGAGAGACCCAGTACTTC.

The chain combines TRBV5-4 with TRBJ2-1, with D perhaps matching TRBD1 (6 bases). This CDR3 is built from 13 residues. Germline loops: CDR1 SGHNT, CDR2 YYREEE (reference sequence). V was clipped by 0 bases and J by 12 bases, with 13 bases between them. The CDR3 DNA is TGTGCCAGCAGCTTGGCTGGGGGCGAGGGGCAGTTCTTC. Its translation: CASSLAGGEGQFF.

There are many counts of this clonotype. This chain uses TRBV6-1 with TRBJ1-1; D is unclear. Germline CDR1 is MNHNS and CDR2 is SASEGT. The V end was cut by 0 bases, the J end by 1 base, with 15 bases between. This CDR3 has 17 residues. The CDR3, as DNA: TGTGCCAGCAGTGAAGCGTTGCAAGGAAAGAGGAACACTGAAGCTTTCTTT. Its translation: CASSEALQGKRNTEAFF.